A single sample gave rise to the 25 T cell receptor beta chains below, sequenced in a study of blood T cells in healthy people across ages. With a J-beta primer mix and a sample-barcoded 5' primer, a second PCR ran about 6 to 11 cycles. From the 5' RACE reads, TCRdb called clonotypes with MiXCR, one entry per CDR3 protein. The table has about 1 million distinct CDR3 sequences, 40% to 50% seen once. Sequenced sample: blood. The receptor source for this set is a woman aged 55-69 years in good health.

The rearrangement joins TRBV11-2 to TRBJ2-7; the match to TRBD2 covers 14 bases. The ends lost 2 bases at V and 2 bases at J; junction bases unmatched: 5. CDR3 length: 17 amino acids. CDR1 SGHAT and CDR2 FQNNGV come from the germline V gene. In DNA, the CDR3 is TGTGCCAGCAGCTTACGGGGACTAGCGGGAGTCCCCTACGAGCAGTACTTC. Its protein product is CASSLRGLAGVPYEQYF.

J is TRBJ1-1 and V is TRBV6-4, with D unresolved. CDR1 is MRHNA and CDR2 is SNTAGT in the germline V gene. Trimming stripped 5 bases from V and 2 bases from J, with 15 bases between. The CDR3 extends over 15 amino acids. The CDR3 DNA is TGTGCCAGCAGTCTTGACGGCGGAACAAACACTGAAGCTTTCTTT. It translates to CASSLDGGTNTEAFF.

V is TRBV11-2 and J is TRBJ2-1; unclear D gene. CDR1 is SGHAT and CDR2 is FQNNGV in the germline V gene. This CDR3 has 16 amino acids. V lost 1 base and J 1 base, leaving 11 bases between the germline ends. In DNA, the CDR3 is TGTGCCAGCAGCTTAGCCGTGGCTGGGTCCTACAATGAGCAGTTCTTC. Protein sequence: CASSLAVAGSYNEQFF.

This rearrangement joins TRBV5-1 to TRBJ2-3; D gene uncertain. Germline CDR1 is SGHRS and CDR2 is YFSETQ. V lost 0 bases and J 3 bases, leaving 11 bases between the germline ends. The length of the CDR3 is 15 residues. The CDR3: CASSLEGFETDTQYF. The CDR3 bases are TGCGCCAGCAGCTTGGAAGGGTTCGAGACAGATACGCAGTATTTT.

This chain joins TRBV5-1 and TRBJ2-5; D uncertain. The J call may be incorrect, as the DNA end agrees better with TRBJ2-7. From germline, CDR1 is SGHRS and CDR2 YFSETQ. This CDR3 comprises 15 residues. In DNA, the CDR3 is TGCGCCAGCAGCTTGGAAGGATCTGGCTGGGGCGAGCAGTACTTC. Amino acids: CASSLEGSGWGEQYF.

The chain employs TRBV5-1 and TRBJ2-4; TRBD1 matches 7 bases. The closer fit of TRBJ2-7 to the DNA end suggests the J call may be wrong. CDR3 length equals 15 residues. The germline V gene encodes CDR1 SGHRS and CDR2 YFSETQ. This CDR3 is CASSFLPGTACEQYF. The DNA for the CDR3 is TGCGCCAGCAGCTTTCTGCCCGGGACAGCCTGCGAGCAGTACTTC.

This sequence joins TRBV19 and TRBJ1-5; TRBD1 might be the D (5 bases). Trimming took 8 bases from V and 5 from J, leaving 13 bases between them. Germline V lookup: CDR1 LNHDA, CDR2 SQIVND (reference sequence). The CDR3 spans 13 residues. This CDR3 is CASCDSGHQPQHF. The CDR3 nucleotides read TGTGCCAGTTGCGACAGCGGGCATCAGCCCCAGCATTTT.

This clonotype was seen a handful of times. The chain uses TRBV20-1 and TRBJ2-1; TRBD2 aligns across 9 bases. Germline V gene lookup returns CDR1 DFQATT and CDR2 SNEGSKA (reference sequence). V gave up 1 base and J gave up 0 bases; unmatched junction bases: 13. The CDR3 runs to 19 residues. CDR3 sequence: CSARAGRAGGRFSYNEQFF. The CDR3 DNA reads as TGCAGTGCTAGAGCGGGGAGAGCGGGAGGTAGATTCTCCTACAATGAGCAGTTCTTC.

With regard to this clonotype: This sequence may be a read error, since a much larger clone differs from it by one base. The chain uses TRBV20-1 and TRBJ2-5, with D perhaps TRBD2 (5 bases). Germline V gene data show CDR1 as DFQATT and CDR2 as SNEGSKA (reference sequence). V was clipped by 6 bases and J by 11 bases, with 22 bases between them. The CDR3 loop spans 13 amino acids. CDR3 in amino acids: CSARGIDYNEQYF. In DNA form, the CDR3 reads TGCAGTGCGCGAGGTATTGACTACAATGAGCAGTACTTC.

The CDR3 DNA reads as TGTGCCAGCAGTTACTCGATTAATGAAAAACTGTTTTTT. Its protein product is CASSYSINEKLFF. The chain links TRBV6-5 to TRBJ1-4; D is ambiguous. The CDR3 runs to 13 residues. In germline, CDR1 is MNHEY, CDR2 SVGAGI. Trimming pared 0 bases from V and 4 bases from J, leaving 3 bases between.

This rearrangement joins TRBV6-1 to TRBJ2-7, with TRBD2 matching 8 bases. This CDR3 spans 15 amino acids. Losses at the gene ends were 6 bases for V and 4 bases for J; bases not matched to a gene: 11. CDR1 MNHNS and CDR2 SASEGT come from the germline V gene. CDR3 sequence (DNA): TGTGCCAGCAGCGCCGTGGCGGGGGGAGGTTACGAGCAGTACTTC. It encodes CASSAVAGGGYEQYF.

The genes are TRBV7-6 and TRBJ2-7; 7 bases map to TRBD1. This CDR3 region has 15 residues. CDR1 is SGHVS, CDR2 FNYEAQ, per germline. J was trimmed by 3 bases and V by 1 base; bases with no gene match: 6. The CDR3 here is CASSLELNRGYEQYF. CDR3 nucleotides: TGTGCCAGCAGCTTAGAACTAAACAGGGGCTACGAGCAGTACTTC.

The rearrangement links TRBV7-3 to TRBJ2-5; the match to TRBD1 covers 11 bases. V was clipped by 4 bases and J by 11 bases; unmatched bases: 18. This CDR3 has 17 amino acids. Germline assignment: CDR1 SGHTA and CDR2 FQGTGA. CDR3 DNA sequence: TGTGCCAGCAGCTGGACAGGGGGCGAACCCAACTACAATGAGCAGTACTTC. This translates into CASSWTGGEPNYNEQYF.

The chain links TRBV21-1 to TRBJ2-3. TRBV21-1 is shown as a pseudogene. This CDR3 spans 14 amino acids. The CDR3 spells CASSKYMSTDTQYF. As DNA, the CDR3 is TGTGCCAGCAGCAAGTATATGAGCACAGATACGCAGTATTTT.

This clonotype was observed many times. V is TRBV15 and J is TRBJ1-1; a weak D match, TRBD1 (5 bases). The germline CDR1 and CDR2 sequences are LNHNV and YYDKDF (reference sequence). Trimming cost V 6 bases and J 1 base, with 12 bases left between them. This CDR3 comprises 14 residues. The CDR3 sequence is CATRIRVSNTEAFF. The CDR3 DNA reads TGTGCCACCAGGATCAGGGTTTCGAACACTGAAGCTTTCTTT. The whole variable domain, remainder taken from reference TRBV15 and TRBJ1-1, is DAMVIQNPRYQVTQFGKPVTLSCSQTLNHNVMYWYQQKSSQAPKLLFHYYDKDFNNEADTPDNFQSRRPNTSFCFLDIRSPGLGDTAMYLCATRIRVSNTEAFFGQGTRLTVV.

This clonotype has more than one count but fewer than ten. The genes are TRBV9 and TRBJ2-7; TRBD2 matches 7 bases. The CDR3 is 15 amino acids. Germline V CDR1 and CDR2: SGDLS, YYNGEE. Trimming removed 4 bases from V and 0 bases from J; junction bases left unmatched: 7. The CDR3 spells CASSTAGTTSYEQYF. CDR3 coding DNA: TGTGCCAGCAGCACCGCCGGGACTACCTCCTACGAGCAGTACTTC.

The gene calls are TRBV29-1 and TRBJ1-1, with 8 bases fitting TRBD1. V gave up 4 bases and J gave up 6 bases; unmatched junction bases: 10. The CDR3 is made up of 14 amino acids. Per germline, CDR1 SQVTM and CDR2 ANQGSEA. CDR3 DNA sequence: TGCAGCGTTGCGCAGACTGGACAGGGACCTGAAGCTTTCTTT. It translates to CSVAQTGQGPEAFF.

This clonotype was counted once. The genes are TRBV24-1 and TRBJ1-5; D remains ambiguous. This CDR3 spans 15 amino acids. Germline V gene data show CDR1 as KGHDR and CDR2 as SFDVKD. V was clipped by 4 bases and J by 5 bases, with 14 bases between them. CDR3 in amino acids: CATSDPKDPDQPQHF. For the CDR3, the DNA is TGTGCCACCAGTGACCCGAAGGATCCGGATCAGCCCCAGCATTTT.

The chain carries TRBV12-5 and TRBJ2-3; 10 bases agree with TRBD2. The ends lost 0 bases at V and 3 bases at J; junction bases unmatched: 9. Germline V lookup: CDR1 LGHNT, CDR2 FRNRAP. This CDR3 is built from 18 residues. The CDR3 is CASGLVLSGTSATDTQYF. The DNA of the CDR3 is TGTGCTAGTGGTTTGGTACTGTCCGGGACTAGCGCGACAGATACGCAGTATTTT.

V gene TRBV30 combines with J gene TRBJ1-5; 10 positions match TRBD1. From germline, CDR1 is GTSNPN and CDR2 SVGIG (reference sequence). The CDR3 runs 17 residues. The V segment lost 3 bases and the J segment 5 bases; nucleotides outside the gene matches: 13. CDR3 DNA sequence: TGTGCCTGGAGCACAGGCCACGGGACAGGGGTCCATCAGCCCCAGCATTTT. Protein product: CAWSTGHGTGVHQPQHF.

J is TRBJ2-4 and V is TRBV29-1, with D unresolved. The J call may be faulty, since TRBJ2-5 better matches the DNA end. This CDR3 region has 15 residues. The germline V gene has CDR1 SQVTM and CDR2 ANQGSEA. The CDR3 loop is CSVEVPPESRETQYF. The DNA for the CDR3 is TGCAGCGTTGAGGTCCCCCCTGAGAGTAGGGAGACCCAGTACTTC.

CDR3 DNA: TGTGCCACCAGCAGAGAGGTAGCGGGAGGCACCGGGGAGCTGTTTTTT. Translated, it gives CATSREVAGGTGELFF. The V and J genes are TRBV15 and TRBJ2-2; 10 bases align to TRBD2. The trim removed 0 bases at V and 4 bases at J, leaving 2 bases unmatched. Germline lookup yields CDR1 LNHNV and CDR2 YYDKDF (reference sequence). The CDR3 totals 16 residues.

The chain links TRBV7-3 to TRBJ2-5; 8 bases agree with TRBD1. There are 18 residues in the CDR3. J gave up 3 bases and V 4 bases, and 16 bases lay outside the gene matches. Germline-derived CDR1 and CDR2 are SGHTA and FQGTGA. The CDR3 is CASSSLGWDRDRKETQYF. DNA for the CDR3: TGTGCCAGCAGCTCCTTAGGTTGGGACCGGGACAGGAAAGAGACCCAGTACTTC. The full variable domain, rest sourced from reference TRBV7-3 and TRBJ2-5, is GAGVSQTPSNKVTEKGKYVELRCDPISGHTALYWYRQSLGQGPEFLIYFQGTGAADDSGLPNDRFFAVRPEGSVSTLKIQRTERGDSAVYLCASSSLGWDRDRKETQYFGPGTRLLVL.

The V and J genes are TRBV12-3 or TRBV12-4 and TRBJ2-3, with TRBD2 matching over 7 bases. The CDR3 extends over 14 amino acids. V lost 10 bases to trimming and J lost 4 bases; unmatched junction nucleotides: 11. The CDR3 protein is CATNLGGDADTQYF. CDR3 in DNA: TGTGCCACCAATCTGGGGGGGGACGCAGATACGCAGTATTTT.

The V gene is TRBV6-5, the J gene TRBJ1-5; D gene unclear. In germline, CDR1 is MNHEY, CDR2 SVGAGI. V lost 8 bases and J 1 base, leaving 9 bases between the germline ends. The CDR3 runs to 13 residues. CDR3 loop: CASQCTSNQPQHF. CDR3 in DNA: TGTGCCAGCCAATGTACAAGCAATCAGCCCCAGCATTTT.